This record concerns one T cell receptor (beta chain) sequence. J gave up 3 bases and V 0 bases, and 3 bases lay outside the gene matches. Germline assignment: CDR1 SGHRS and CDR2 YFSETQ. This CDR3 region has 14 residues. The data were taken from a study of CD8 T cells in Susac syndrome. After extraction with the RNeasy kit, about 0.5 to 1 ug of the RNA was reverse transcribed using random hexamers. Across 54 Vbeta and 13 Jbeta, TCR beta CDR3 was amplified with immunoSEQ multiplex PCR. MiXCR, applied by TCRdb to the immunoSEQ multiplex PCR reads, yields one record per CDR3 protein. The table has under 200,000 distinct CDR3 sequences, roughly 95% seen once.

J is TRBJ2-7 and V is TRBV5-1; 7 bases map to TRBD2. Sequencing used CD8+ T cells from PBMCs. The TCR was taken from a human donor with multiple sclerosis. CDR3 amino acids: CASSLARTSYEQYF. The CDR3 DNA sequence: TGCGCCAGCAGCTTGGCCCGGACTAGCTACGAGCAGTACTTC.